The rows below give T cell receptor beta chains drawn from one sample of a study of control samples from healthy donors and cancer patients. Repertoires were generated with immunoSEQ multiplex PCR, while TCRdb's copy carries only in-frame clones and drops some. Of approximately 170,000 clones listed, 91% are singletons. Material: blood. The source is a woman aged 30 to 39 in good health. Each CDR3 is given with its conserved first and last residue.

TRBJ2-1 | TRBV7-3 | CASSPQTSGNNEQFF
TRBJ1-3 | TRBV7-2 | CASSPGSSSGNTIYF
TRBJ1-4 | TRBV7-3 | CASSLTKATNEKLFF
TRBJ1-1 | TRBV6-1 | CASSEAYGAGTEAFF
TRBJ1-2 | TRBV4-2 | CASSRGQSYGYTF
TRBJ1-4 | TRBV4-3 | CASSQERTGATNEKLFF
TRBJ2-3 | TRBV15 | CATSRGGLQSTDTQYF
TRBJ2-1 | TRBV3-1/TRBV3-2 | CASSQVLAEYNEQFF
TRBJ2-2 | TRBV2 | CASSGQGARGGELFF
TRBJ2-7 | TRBV20-1 | CSARGQGEQYF
TRBJ2-5 | TRBV19 | CASSIGGRGRETQYF
TRBJ1-1 | TRBV5-1 | CASSLGSLNTEAFF
TRBJ2-7 | TRBV5-1 | CASSLGQGVYEQYF
TRBJ1-6 | TRBV19 | CASSASTYSPLHF
TRBJ1-1 | TRBV7-8 | CASTAGRGNTEAFF
TRBJ2-5 | TRBV2 | CASRGLAGGWETQYF
TRBJ1-1 | TRBV19 | CASSIETGATLAFF
TRBJ1-2 | TRBV6-1 | CASSEGDRNYGYTF
TRBJ2-3 | TRBV29-1 | CSVGLATTDTQYF
TRBJ2-7 | TRBV7-6 | CASSAGTSGRYEQYF
TRBJ1-1 | TRBV3-1/TRBV3-2 | CASSRTSNTEAFF
TRBJ1-1 | TRBV28 | CASSLPRARAFF
TRBJ2-3 | TRBV14 | CASSPLAGERDTQYF
TRBJ1-1 | TRBV7-2 | CASSLWEFVNTEAFF
TRBJ1-2 | TRBV2 | CASSTPGTNYGYTF
TRBJ2-5 | TRBV13 | CASSLTGVGETQYF
TRBJ1-2 | TRBV6-1 | CASSETGRDGYTF
TRBJ1-1 | TRBV20-1 | CSARRNTEAFF
TRBJ2-7 | TRBV18 | CASSPGGQGREQYF
TRBJ2-3 | TRBV30 | CAWSVKGQGGDTQYF
TRBJ1-6 | TRBV7-8 | CASSLAASGSPLHF
TRBJ1-6 | TRBV6-5 | CASSYSRQGYSPLHF
TRBJ1-1 | TRBV20-1 | CSARTEGAFF
TRBJ1-6 | TRBV5-1 | CASSLDRNSPLHF
TRBJ1-2 | TRBV28 | CASSLGRDSYGYTF
TRBJ1-3 | TRBV3-1/TRBV3-2 | CASSPPTGARNTIYF
TRBJ1-6 | TRBV7-2 | CASSLDGLSPLHF
TRBJ1-3 | TRBV28 | CASSLRGTSGNTIYF
TRBJ1-6 | TRBV7-9 | CASSRDRGNSPLHF
TRBJ2-2 | TRBV6-6 | CASSPGGQNTGELFF
TRBJ2-1 | TRBV6-5 | CATMDRGRYEQFF
TRBJ2-5 | TRBV3-1/TRBV3-2 | CASSQDRLAGGQGETQYF
TRBJ2-3 | TRBV5-1 | CASSLDGGGSTDTQYF
TRBJ2-5 | TRBV12-3/TRBV12-4 | CASRGQGQETQYF
TRBJ1-2 | TRBV12-3/TRBV12-4 | CASSLMGGGYTF
TRBJ1-6 | TRBV7-9 | CASNRDSYNSPLHF
TRBJ1-5 | TRBV7-6 | CASSRGQTNQPQHF
TRBJ2-5 | TRBV6-2/TRBV6-3 | CASSFPGGYQETQYF
TRBJ1-4 | TRBV5-1 | CASRDRGSTNEKLFF
TRBJ1-4 | TRBV6-1 | CASSEGATNEKLFF
TRBJ2-1 | TRBV28 | CASSSPGQGDNEQFF
TRBJ1-2 | TRBV20-1 | CSAPDSYGYTF
TRBJ2-7 | TRBV28 | CASSSTGTGGYEQYF
TRBJ1-5 | TRBV6-1 | CASSERVEQPQHF
TRBJ2-3 | TRBV6-5 | CASSYRQGGTDTQYF
TRBJ2-5 | TRBV5-1 | CASSLGRQETQYF
TRBJ2-5 | TRBV29-1 | CSVEDRSGGSETQYF